Reported below is one T cell receptor beta chain. Its antigen is currently unknown. The record originates from a study of cytomegalovirus exposure and HLA in healthy donors. Looking at the study overall: The Caucasian-associated ancestry cluster held roughly 81% of 300 to 450 genotyped donors.

The CDR3 runs to 16 residues. Germline V gives CDR1 LNHNV, CDR2 YYDKDF (reference sequence). Trimming left V 1 base short and J 6 bases short, with 16 bases between. 60 Vbeta and 13 Jbeta primers were used in PCR. Method: immunoSEQ multiplex PCR; TCRdb's copy keeps in-frame clones and lacks some. This repertoire shows about 140,000 clones, over 60% found once; its top ten account for 3% to 4%. Participants comprised healthy donors of bone marrow. Donors counted as nominally healthy when sampled, yet unrecorded immune exposures were likely. Study conclusions and caveats: By HLA locus, TCR association rates varied in a later analysis, with DRB1 showing the most and HLA-C the fewest.

This receptor was identified in a male donor in good health and CMV-seronegative. The chain joins TRBV15 to TRBJ2-1, with D tentatively TRBD2 (7 bases). The source material was PBMCs. The CDR3 bases are TGTGCCACCAGCAGAGTTGGGGGGGGCCGCGGCAATGAGCAGTTCTTC. This gives the protein CATSRVGGGRGNEQFF.